This TCR beta chain was sequenced during a study of blood T cell repertoires in COVID-19. Those enrolled, adults aged roughly 18 to 89 years, came from around 24 US areas. Libraries were prepared by immunoSEQ multiplex PCR; TCRdb keeps only in-frame clonotypes and omits some of them. The table lists 200,000 to 250,000 clones, about 90% of them singletons. Sequenced material: PBMCs or T cells enriched from blood (not recorded which). This TCR came from a man aged 50 or older who had been exposed to COVID-19.

In nucleotides, the CDR3 is TGTGCCACCAGCCAGGGGGCGGATGAAAAACTGTTTTTT. This gives the protein CATSQGADEKLFF. V is TRBV24-1 and J is TRBJ1-4; TRBD1 agrees at 8 bases. Germline loops: CDR1 KGHDR, CDR2 SFDVKD. This CDR3 region has 13 residues. The junction had 3 bases not matched to a gene; V was cut back by 7 bases and J by 6 bases.